What follows are 27 T cell receptor beta chains derived from one specimen sequenced in a study of control samples from healthy donors and cancer patients. Sequenced by immunoSEQ multiplex PCR; TCRdb stores in-frame clones only, minus some. The top ten clones hold approximately 5.7% of a sample with 150,000 to 170,000 clones, roughly 94% of them seen once. The sample consisted of blood. These receptors were obtained from a man in his forties in good health.

The rearrangement uses TRBV5-1 and TRBJ2-1; possibly TRBD1 for D (6 bases). The ends were cut back, 3 bases at V and 7 bases at J, with 8 bases in the middle. The CDR3 consists of 12 residues. Germline V gene data show CDR1 as SGHRS and CDR2 as YFSETQ. The CDR3 loop is CASSYDRNEQFF. The CDR3 nucleotides read TGCGCCAGCAGCTACGACAGGAATGAGCAGTTCTTC.

The chain combines TRBV5-1 with TRBJ1-3, with TRBD1 matching over 9 bases. V shed 2 bases, J shed 8 bases, and the junction held 5 bases outside the gene matches. CDR3 length: 14 residues. CDR1 SGHRS and CDR2 YFSETQ come from the germline V gene. CDR3 amino acids: CASSLQGAGDTIYF. The CDR3 DNA follows: TGCGCCAGCAGCTTACAGGGGGCGGGAGACACCATATATTTT.

The rearrangement uses TRBV27 and TRBJ2-7; D is unclear. Germline lookup yields CDR1 MNHEY and CDR2 SMNVEV (reference sequence). V lost 2 bases and J lost 2, with 19 bases in between. This CDR3 is built from 17 residues. CDR3 in amino acids: CASSLRPDRLITYEQYF. The CDR3 nucleotides are TGTGCCAGCAGTTTACGGCCGGACCGCCTGATAACCTACGAGCAGTACTTC.

Regarding this clone: This same CDR3 is encoded by further DNA sequences in the sample. The rearrangement uses TRBV9 and TRBJ2-7; D is tentatively TRBD1 or TRBD2 (6 bases each). The V gene lost 2 bases and the J gene lost 0 bases, with 12 bases spanning the gap. This CDR3 comprises 15 residues. The germline CDR1 and CDR2 sequences are SGDLS and YYNGEE. The CDR3 DNA reads TGTGCCAGCAGCGTGGGGGGCGCGAGCTCCTACGAGCAGTACTTC. Translation: CASSVGGASSYEQYF.

As to this clone: The same CDR3 is also encoded by other DNA sequences in this sample. The rearrangement uses TRBV28 and TRBJ1-2; TRBD1 might be the D (6 bases). The CDR3 has 14 residues. Germline lookup yields CDR1 MDHEN and CDR2 SYDVKM. The ends were cut back, 3 bases at V and 4 bases at J, with 12 bases in the middle. The CDR3 nucleotides read TGTGCCAGCAGTTTGGCCAGGGGAGGCTATGGCTACACCTTC. Protein: CASSLARGGYGYTF.

This chain joins TRBV5-1 and TRBJ1-2; D may be TRBD1 (6 bases). Between the trimmed V and J ends, which lost 0 bases and 4 bases, there was a span of 13 bases. CDR3 length equals 15 residues. Germline V gene sequence: CDR1 SGHRS, CDR2 YFSETQ. CDR3 sequence (DNA): TGCGCCAGCAGCTTGGAAGGGGGGGCGACCTATGGCTACACCTTC. Its protein is CASSLEGGATYGYTF.

The gene calls are TRBV18 and TRBJ1-2; tentative D call: TRBD1 (5 bases). Germline V gene sequence: CDR1 KGHSH, CDR2 LQKENI. This CDR3 comprises 13 residues. V lost 3 bases and J lost 7, with 12 bases in between. The CDR3 protein is CASSPRERLGYTF. The CDR3 DNA reads TGTGCCAGCTCACCCAGGGAAAGGCTTGGCTACACCTTC.

The rearrangement links TRBV30 to TRBJ1-6; no clear D gene. The ends were cut back, 5 bases at V and 6 bases at J, with 5 bases in the middle. Germline V gene data show CDR1 as GTSNPN and CDR2 as SVGIG (reference sequence). The CDR3 has 11 residues. CDR3 sequence (DNA): TGTGCCTGGGCGTCTAATTCACCCCTCCACTTT. This encodes CAWASNSPLHF.

This chain connects TRBV7-2 to TRBJ2-3; perhaps D is TRBD1 or TRBD2 (6 bases each). V lost 5 bases and J lost 4, with 16 bases in between. Germline assignment: CDR1 SGHTA and CDR2 FQGNSA. The CDR3 length is 15 residues. CDR3 region: CASSRGGLSADTQYF. The CDR3 region has the DNA TGTGCCAGCAGCCGTGGGGGGCTAAGCGCAGATACGCAGTATTTT.

This clone was detected only once. The chain employs TRBV7-3 and TRBJ1-1, with D uncertain. This CDR3 region has 13 residues. Between the trimmed V and J ends, which lost 2 bases and 0 bases, there was a span of 4 bases. Per the germline V gene, CDR1 is SGHTA and CDR2 is FQGTGA. The CDR3 DNA follows: TGTGCCAGCAGCTTAGACCTGAACACTGAAGCTTTCTTT. This gives the protein CASSLDLNTEAFF. The entire variable domain, with the rest obtained from reference TRBV7-3 and TRBJ1-1, is as follows: GAGVSQTPSNKVTEKGKYVELRCDPISGHTALYWYRQSLGQGPEFLIYFQGTGAADDSGLPNDRFFAVRPEGSVSTLKIQRTERGDSAVYLCASSLDLNTEAFFGQGTRLTVV.

This clone was found once. V usage is TRBV4-3 and J usage is TRBJ2-7; D gene uncertain. Trimming stripped 1 base from V and 4 bases from J, with 17 bases between. CDR3 size: 16 residues. Germline CDR1 LGHNA, CDR2 YSLEER. In DNA, the CDR3 is TGCGCCAGCAGCCAAGGATTGTCGGCAGCGTATTACGAGCAGTACTTC. Translating gives CASSQGLSAAYYEQYF.

The chain combines TRBV7-6 with TRBJ1-5; 8 bases fit TRBD1. V shed 4 bases, J shed 0 bases, and the junction held 5 bases outside the gene matches. The CDR3 is 16 residues long. Germline lookup yields CDR1 SGHVS and CDR2 FNYEAQ. The CDR3 DNA reads TGTGCCAGCAGCTCGACAGGGGAGTATAGCAATCAGCCCCAGCATTTT. It is translated as CASSSTGEYSNQPQHF.

The V and J genes are TRBV7-9 and TRBJ1-1; perhaps TRBD1 as D (5 bases). CDR3 length: 12 amino acids. Germline lookup yields CDR1 SEHNR and CDR2 FQNEAQ (reference sequence). V gave up 5 bases and J gave up 1 base, with 5 bases separating them. The CDR3 loop is CASSQGNTEAFF. CDR3 sequence (DNA): TGTGCCAGCAGCCAGGGGAACACTGAAGCTTTCTTT.

The gene calls are TRBV5-1 and TRBJ1-4; D unresolved. V was trimmed by 0 bases and J by 8 bases, leaving 11 bases between them. This CDR3 comprises 14 residues. Germline loops: CDR1 SGHRS, CDR2 YFSETQ. CDR3 protein: CASSLGRLGEKLFF. In DNA, the CDR3 is TGCGCCAGCAGCTTGGGAAGGCTAGGGGAAAAACTGTTTTTT.

J is TRBJ1-5 and V is TRBV7-2; no firm D call. CDR3 size: 15 residues. From germline, CDR1 is SGHTA and CDR2 FQGNSA. V lost 1 base and J 5 bases, leaving 12 bases between the germline ends. The CDR3 nucleotides read TGTGCCAGCAGCTTAGAAATTACGAGGGATCAGCCCCAGCATTTT. Translated: CASSLEITRDQPQHF.

The chain recombines TRBV6-5 with TRBJ1-1; D ambiguous. This CDR3 spans 13 amino acids. Trimming removed 6 bases at V and 1 base at J, with 9 bases between. The germline V gene has CDR1 MNHEY and CDR2 SVGAGI. The CDR3 spells CASSLTENTEAFF. The CDR3 coding sequence is TGTGCCAGCAGCCTCACAGAGAACACTGAAGCTTTCTTT.

The genes are TRBV12-5 and TRBJ2-7; 8 nucleotides match TRBD1. The CDR3 has 15 amino acids. Germline V gives CDR1 LGHNT, CDR2 FRNRAP. With 5 bases clipped from V and 0 bases from J, the junction kept 6 bases outside the gene matches. The CDR3 DNA sequence: TGTGCTAGTGGTGGGGGACAGGTTTCCTCCTACGAGCAGTACTTC. Translating it yields CASGGGQVSSYEQYF.

V is TRBV4-3 and J is TRBJ1-1; D gene unclear. Per the germline V gene, CDR1 is LGHNA and CDR2 is YSLEER. Between the trimmed V and J ends, which lost 2 bases and 3 bases, there was a span of 10 bases. The CDR3 is made up of 14 amino acids. The CDR3, as DNA: TGCGCCAGCAGCCAACAGCGGTGGGACACTGAAGCTTTCTTT. Its protein is CASSQQRWDTEAFF.

The V and J genes are TRBV7-9 and TRBJ1-4; TRBD1 matches 8 bases. The germline CDR1 and CDR2 sequences are SEHNR and FQNEAQ (reference sequence). The CDR3 is 15 residues long. The trim removed 5 bases at V and 4 bases at J, leaving 6 bases unmatched. As DNA, the CDR3 is TGTGCCAGCAGCCCCGGACAGGGCCTTAATGAAAAACTGTTTTTT. Protein: CASSPGQGLNEKLFF.

The chain is built from TRBV27 and TRBJ2-7; D possibly matches TRBD1 or TRBD2 (7 bases each). This CDR3 contains 14 residues. The germline V gene encodes CDR1 MNHEY and CDR2 SMNVEV (reference sequence). The V gene lost 3 bases and the J gene lost 2 bases, with 11 bases spanning the gap. CDR3 bases: TGTGCCAGCAGTTTGGCAGGGGGGGCCTACGAGCAGTACTTC. It codes for CASSLAGGAYEQYF.

V and J are TRBV30 and TRBJ1-4, with TRBD1 identical over 9 bases. Losses at the gene ends were 3 bases for V and 8 bases for J; bases not matched to a gene: 4. CDR1 and CDR2 (germline): GTSNPN, SVGIG (reference sequence). The CDR3 extends over 13 amino acids. The CDR3 DNA follows: TGTGCCTGGAGGTACAGGGGGCAGGAAAAACTGTTTTTT. Its protein product is CAWRYRGQEKLFF.

The V call is TRBV18, the J call TRBJ1-6; possible D gene TRBD1, 5 bases. Germline CDR1 KGHSH, CDR2 LQKENI. Between the trimmed V and J ends, which lost 6 bases and 4 bases, there was a span of 13 bases. The CDR3 runs 15 residues. In nucleotides, the CDR3 is TGTGCCAGCTCTGCCGGGGCAGGATATAATTCACCCCTCCACTTT. Translation gives CASSAGAGYNSPLHF.

The chain combines TRBV27 with TRBJ1-5; perhaps TRBD1 as D (6 bases). Germline V CDR1 and CDR2: MNHEY, SMNVEV (reference sequence). The length of the CDR3 is 13 residues. Trimming took off 6 bases at V and 6 bases at J, with 12 bases between the two ends. The CDR3 loop reads CASSAGVVQPQHF. The CDR3 DNA follows: TGTGCCAGCAGCGCAGGGGTTGTTCAGCCCCAGCATTTT.

V usage is TRBV4-1 and J usage is TRBJ2-5; 7 bases line up with TRBD1. Germline CDR1 reads MGHRA; CDR2 reads YSYEKL. V was clipped by 4 bases and J by 4 bases; unmatched bases: 9. This CDR3 comprises 15 residues. The CDR3 protein is CASSLGVAGGETQYF. CDR3 in DNA: TGCGCCAGCAGCCTCGGGGTTGCAGGGGGAGAGACCCAGTACTTC.

The V call is TRBV6-6, the J call TRBJ2-3; no reliable D call. The V and J ends lost 6 bases and 6 bases respectively, with 13 bases between them. This CDR3 region has 13 residues. Germline V gene data show CDR1 as MNHNY and CDR2 as SVGAGI (reference sequence). CDR3 DNA: TGTGCCAGCAGGGGAACGACCGGTGATACGCAGTATTTT. As protein: CASRGTTGDTQYF.

V and J are TRBV24-1 and TRBJ2-4; possible D gene TRBD2, 6 bases. V dropped 4 bases and J dropped 0 bases, with 6 bases sitting between them. CDR3 size: 14 residues. Per germline, CDR1 KGHDR and CDR2 SFDVKD. CDR3 sequence (DNA): TGTGCCACCAGTGAGGAGGGAGCCAAAAACATTCAGTACTTC. It codes for CATSEEGAKNIQYF.

This chain connects TRBV12-5 to TRBJ1-5; the D is unclear. Germline assignment: CDR1 LGHNT and CDR2 FRNRAP. V gave up 0 bases and J gave up 0 bases, with 15 bases separating them. The CDR3 extends over 18 amino acids. The CDR3 loop reads CASGLVQKTENSNQPQHF. CDR3 in DNA: TGTGCTAGTGGTTTGGTACAAAAAACAGAAAATAGCAATCAGCCCCAGCATTTT.